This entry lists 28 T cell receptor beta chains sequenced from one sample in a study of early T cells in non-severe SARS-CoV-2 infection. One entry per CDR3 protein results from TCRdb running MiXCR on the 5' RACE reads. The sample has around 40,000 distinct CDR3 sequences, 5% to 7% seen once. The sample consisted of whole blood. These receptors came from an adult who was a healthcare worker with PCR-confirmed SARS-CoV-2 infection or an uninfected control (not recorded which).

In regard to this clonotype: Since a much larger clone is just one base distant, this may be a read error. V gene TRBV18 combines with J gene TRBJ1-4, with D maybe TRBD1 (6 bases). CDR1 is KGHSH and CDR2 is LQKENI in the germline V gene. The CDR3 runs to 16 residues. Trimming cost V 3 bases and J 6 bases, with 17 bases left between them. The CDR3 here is CASSPAGASPDEKLFF. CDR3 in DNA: TGTGCCAGCTCACCCGCAGGGGCCTCGCCAGATGAAAAACTGTTTTTT.

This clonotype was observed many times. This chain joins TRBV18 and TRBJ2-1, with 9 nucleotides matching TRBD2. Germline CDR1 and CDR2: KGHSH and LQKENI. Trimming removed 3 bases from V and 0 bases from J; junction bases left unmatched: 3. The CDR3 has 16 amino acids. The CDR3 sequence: CASSPLSGSSYNEQFF. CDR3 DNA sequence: TGTGCCAGCTCACCGCTTAGCGGGAGCTCCTACAATGAGCAGTTCTTC. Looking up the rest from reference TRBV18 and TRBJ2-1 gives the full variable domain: NAGVMQNPRHLVRRRGQEARLRCSPMKGHSHVYWYRQLPEEGLKFMVYLQKENIIDESGMPKERFSAEFPKEGPSILRIQQVVRGDSAAYFCASSPLSGSSYNEQFFGPGTRLTVL.

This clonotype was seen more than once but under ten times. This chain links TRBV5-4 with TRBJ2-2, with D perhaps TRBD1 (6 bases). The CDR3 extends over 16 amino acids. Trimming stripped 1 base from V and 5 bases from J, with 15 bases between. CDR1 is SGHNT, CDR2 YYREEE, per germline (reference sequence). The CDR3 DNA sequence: TGTGCCAGCAGCTTGCCACAGGGTCAGTCAACCGGGGAGCTGTTTTTT. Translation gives CASSLPQGQSTGELFF. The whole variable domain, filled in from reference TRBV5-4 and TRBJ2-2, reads ETGVTQSPTHLIKTRGQQVTLRCSSQSGHNTVSWYQQALGQGPQFIFQYYREEENGRGNFPPRFSGLQFPNYSSELNVNALELDDSALYLCASSLPQGQSTGELFFGEGSRLTVL.

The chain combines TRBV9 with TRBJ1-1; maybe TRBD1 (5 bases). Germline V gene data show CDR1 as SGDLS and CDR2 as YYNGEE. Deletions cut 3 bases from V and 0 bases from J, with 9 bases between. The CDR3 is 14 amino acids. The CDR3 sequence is CASSAQVMNTEAFF. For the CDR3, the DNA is TGTGCCAGCAGCGCACAGGTAATGAACACTGAAGCTTTCTTT.

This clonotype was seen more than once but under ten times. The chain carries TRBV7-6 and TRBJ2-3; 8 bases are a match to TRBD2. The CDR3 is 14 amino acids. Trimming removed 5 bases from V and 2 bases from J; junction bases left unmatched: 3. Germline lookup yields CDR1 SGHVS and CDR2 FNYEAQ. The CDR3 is CASSPGRATDTQYF. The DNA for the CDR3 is TGTGCCAGCAGCCCCGGGAGGGCCACAGATACGCAGTATTTT. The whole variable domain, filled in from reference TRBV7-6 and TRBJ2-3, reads GAGVSQSPRYKVTKRGQDVALRCDPISGHVSLYWYRQALGQGPEFLTYFNYEAQQDKSGLPNDRFSAERPEGSISTLTIQRTEQRDSAMYRCASSPGRATDTQYFGPGTRLTVL.

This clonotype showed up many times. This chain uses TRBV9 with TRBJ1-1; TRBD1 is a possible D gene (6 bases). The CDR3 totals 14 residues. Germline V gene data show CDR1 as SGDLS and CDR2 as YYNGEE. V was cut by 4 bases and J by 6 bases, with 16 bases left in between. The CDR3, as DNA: TGTGCCAGCAGCCCCATCCGACGGACAGCTGAAGCTTTCTTT. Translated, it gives CASSPIRRTAEAFF.

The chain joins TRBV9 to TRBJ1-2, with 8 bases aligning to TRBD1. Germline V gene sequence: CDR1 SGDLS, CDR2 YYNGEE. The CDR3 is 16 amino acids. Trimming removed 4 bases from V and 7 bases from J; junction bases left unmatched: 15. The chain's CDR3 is CASSPRGTGPLAGYTF. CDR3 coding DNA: TGTGCCAGCAGCCCTAGGGGGACAGGACCTTTAGCTGGCTACACCTTC.

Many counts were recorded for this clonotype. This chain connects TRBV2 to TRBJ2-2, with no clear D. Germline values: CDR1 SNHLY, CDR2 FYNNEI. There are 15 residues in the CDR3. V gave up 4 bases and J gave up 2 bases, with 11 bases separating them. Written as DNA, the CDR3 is TGTGCCAGCAGTGTGAGATTGAGTAACACCGGGGAGCTGTTTTTT. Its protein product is CASSVRLSNTGELFF.

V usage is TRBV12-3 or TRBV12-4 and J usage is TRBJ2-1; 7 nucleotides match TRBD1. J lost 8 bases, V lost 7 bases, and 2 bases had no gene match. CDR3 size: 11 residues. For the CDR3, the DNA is TGTGCCAGCAAAGGGGGCTATGAGCAGTTCTTC. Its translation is CASKGGYEQFF.

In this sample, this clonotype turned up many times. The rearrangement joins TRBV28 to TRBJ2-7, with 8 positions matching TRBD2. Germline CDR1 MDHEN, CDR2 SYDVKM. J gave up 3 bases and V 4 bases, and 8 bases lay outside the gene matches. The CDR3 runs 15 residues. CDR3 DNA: TGTGCCAGCAGTTCCCAACTAGCGGCCTTCTACGAGCAGTACTTC. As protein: CASSSQLAAFYEQYF.

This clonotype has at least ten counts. The CDR3 is CSAHSGGTDTQYF. The CDR3 DNA reads as TGCAGTGCACACAGCGGGGGCACAGATACGCAGTATTTT. The gene calls are TRBV20-1 and TRBJ2-3; 7 nucleotides line up with TRBD2. The germline CDR1 and CDR2 sequences are DFQATT and SNEGSKA (reference sequence). The CDR3 has 13 residues. Trimming removed 6 bases from V and 1 base from J; junction bases left unmatched: 4.

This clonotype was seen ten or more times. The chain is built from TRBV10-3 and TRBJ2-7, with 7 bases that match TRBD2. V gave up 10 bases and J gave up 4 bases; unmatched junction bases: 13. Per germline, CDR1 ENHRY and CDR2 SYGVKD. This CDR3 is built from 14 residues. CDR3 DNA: TGTGCCACGGAGGCCGGAGCGGGAAGTTACGAGCAGTACTTC. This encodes CATEAGAGSYEQYF.

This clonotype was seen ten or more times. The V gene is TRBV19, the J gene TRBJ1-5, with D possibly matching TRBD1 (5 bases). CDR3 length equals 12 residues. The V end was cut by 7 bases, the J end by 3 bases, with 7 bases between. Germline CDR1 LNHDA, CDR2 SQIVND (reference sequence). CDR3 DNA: TGTGCCAGTACAGGGAACAATCAGCCCCAGCATTTT. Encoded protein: CASTGNNQPQHF.

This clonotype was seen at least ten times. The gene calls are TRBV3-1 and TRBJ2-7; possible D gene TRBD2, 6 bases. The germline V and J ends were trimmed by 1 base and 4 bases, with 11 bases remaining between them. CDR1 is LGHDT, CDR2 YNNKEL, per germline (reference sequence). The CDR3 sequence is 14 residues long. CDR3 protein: CASSQGGGPYEQYF. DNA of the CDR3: TGTGCCAGCAGCCAAGGGGGAGGCCCTTACGAGCAGTACTTC.

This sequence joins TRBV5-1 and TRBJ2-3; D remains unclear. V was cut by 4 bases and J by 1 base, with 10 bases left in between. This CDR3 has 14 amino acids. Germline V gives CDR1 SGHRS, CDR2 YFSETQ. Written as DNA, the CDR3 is TGCGCCAGCAGCCACCCCGACGGCACAGATACGCAGTATTTT. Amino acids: CASSHPDGTDTQYF.

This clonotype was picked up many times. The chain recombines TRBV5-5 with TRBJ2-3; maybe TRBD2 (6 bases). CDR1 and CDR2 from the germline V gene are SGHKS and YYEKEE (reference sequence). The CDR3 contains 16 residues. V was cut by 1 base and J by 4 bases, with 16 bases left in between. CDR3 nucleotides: TGTGCCAGCAGCTTGAGGATTTCATCGGGGGCAGATACGCAGTATTTT. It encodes CASSLRISSGADTQYF.

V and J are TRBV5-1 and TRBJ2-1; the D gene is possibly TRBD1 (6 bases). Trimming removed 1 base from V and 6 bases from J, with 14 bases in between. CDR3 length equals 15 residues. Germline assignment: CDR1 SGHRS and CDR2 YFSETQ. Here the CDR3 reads CASSLLGQGTNEQFF. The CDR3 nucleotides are TGCGCCAGCAGCTTGTTGGGTCAGGGGACCAATGAGCAGTTCTTC.

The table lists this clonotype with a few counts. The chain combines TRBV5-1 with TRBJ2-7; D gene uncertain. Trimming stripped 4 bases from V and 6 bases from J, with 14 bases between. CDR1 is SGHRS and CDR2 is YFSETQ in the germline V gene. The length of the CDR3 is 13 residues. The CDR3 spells CASSPSWQREQYF. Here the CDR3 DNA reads TGCGCCAGCAGCCCATCGTGGCAGCGCGAGCAGTACTTC. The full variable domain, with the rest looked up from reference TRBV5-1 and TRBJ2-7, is KAGVTQTPRYLIKTRGQQVTLSCSPISGHRSVSWYQQTPGQGLQFLFEYFSETQRNKGNFPGRFSGRQFSNSRSEMNVSTLELGDSALYLCASSPSWQREQYFGPGTRLTVT.

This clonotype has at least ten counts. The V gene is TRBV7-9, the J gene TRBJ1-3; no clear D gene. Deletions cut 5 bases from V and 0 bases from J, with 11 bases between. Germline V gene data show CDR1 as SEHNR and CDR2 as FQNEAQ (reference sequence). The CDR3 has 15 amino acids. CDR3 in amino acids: CASSPHDNSGNTIYF. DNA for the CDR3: TGTGCCAGCAGCCCACACGATAACTCTGGAAACACCATATATTTT.

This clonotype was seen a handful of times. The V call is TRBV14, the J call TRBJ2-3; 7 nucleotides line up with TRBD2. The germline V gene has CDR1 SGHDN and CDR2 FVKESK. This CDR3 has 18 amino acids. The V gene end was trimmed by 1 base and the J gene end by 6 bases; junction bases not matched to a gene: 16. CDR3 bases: TGTGCCAGCAGCCAAGTGGGAAGCGGGATGGCTTTGTCGGATACGCAGTATTTT. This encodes CASSQVGSGMALSDTQYF.

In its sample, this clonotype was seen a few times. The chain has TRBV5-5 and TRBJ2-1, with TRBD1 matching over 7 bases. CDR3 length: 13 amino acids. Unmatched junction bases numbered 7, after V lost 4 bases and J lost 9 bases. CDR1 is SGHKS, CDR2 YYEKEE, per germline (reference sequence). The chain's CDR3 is CASSPEGAGEQFF. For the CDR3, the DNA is TGTGCCAGCAGCCCCGAGGGGGCAGGTGAGCAGTTCTTC.

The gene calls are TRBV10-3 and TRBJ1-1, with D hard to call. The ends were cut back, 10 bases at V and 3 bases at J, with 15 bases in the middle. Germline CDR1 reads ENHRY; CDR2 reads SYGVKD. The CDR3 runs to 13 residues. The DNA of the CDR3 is TGTGCCACTACCGGGGATGGGGACACTGAAGCTTTCTTT. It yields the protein CATTGDGDTEAFF.

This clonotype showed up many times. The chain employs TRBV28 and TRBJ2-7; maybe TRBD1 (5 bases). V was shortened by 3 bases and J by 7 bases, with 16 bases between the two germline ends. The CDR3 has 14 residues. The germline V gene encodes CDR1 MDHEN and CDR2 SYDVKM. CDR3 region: CASSLWGTGTEQYF. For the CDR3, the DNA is TGTGCCAGCAGTTTGTGGGGAACAGGAACGGAGCAGTACTTC.

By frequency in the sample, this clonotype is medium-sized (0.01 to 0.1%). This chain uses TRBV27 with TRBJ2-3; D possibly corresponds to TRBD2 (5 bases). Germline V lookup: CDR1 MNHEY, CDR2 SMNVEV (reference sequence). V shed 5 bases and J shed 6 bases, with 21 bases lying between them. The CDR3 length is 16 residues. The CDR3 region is CASSPLPDSPADTQYF. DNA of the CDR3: TGTGCCAGCAGTCCCCTACCGGACTCCCCCGCGGATACGCAGTATTTT.

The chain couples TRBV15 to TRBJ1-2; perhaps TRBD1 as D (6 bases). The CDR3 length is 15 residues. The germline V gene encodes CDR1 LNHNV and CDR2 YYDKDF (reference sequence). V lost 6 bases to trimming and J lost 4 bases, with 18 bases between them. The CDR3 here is CATSYDNRVAYGYTF. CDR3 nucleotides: TGTGCCACCAGTTACGACAACAGGGTCGCCTATGGCTACACCTTC.

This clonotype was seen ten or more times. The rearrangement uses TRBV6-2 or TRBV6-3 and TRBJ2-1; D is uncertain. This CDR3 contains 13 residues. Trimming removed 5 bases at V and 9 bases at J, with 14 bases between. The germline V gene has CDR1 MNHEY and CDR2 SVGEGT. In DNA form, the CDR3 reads TGTGCCAGCAGTCTAACACACCGAAGTGAGCAGTTCTTC. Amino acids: CASSLTHRSEQFF.

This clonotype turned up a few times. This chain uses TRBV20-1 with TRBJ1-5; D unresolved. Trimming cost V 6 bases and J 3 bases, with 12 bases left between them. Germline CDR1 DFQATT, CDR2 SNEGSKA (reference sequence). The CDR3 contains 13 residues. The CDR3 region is CSAPPGYNQPQHF. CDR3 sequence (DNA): TGCAGTGCCCCGCCCGGGTACAATCAGCCCCAGCATTTT.

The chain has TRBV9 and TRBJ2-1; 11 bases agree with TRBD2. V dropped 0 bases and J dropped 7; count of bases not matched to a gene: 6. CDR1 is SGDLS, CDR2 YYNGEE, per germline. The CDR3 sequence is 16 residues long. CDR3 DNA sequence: TGTGCCAGCAGCGTAGGGGTAGCGGGAGGGTGGAATGAGCAGTTCTTC. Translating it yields CASSVGVAGGWNEQFF.